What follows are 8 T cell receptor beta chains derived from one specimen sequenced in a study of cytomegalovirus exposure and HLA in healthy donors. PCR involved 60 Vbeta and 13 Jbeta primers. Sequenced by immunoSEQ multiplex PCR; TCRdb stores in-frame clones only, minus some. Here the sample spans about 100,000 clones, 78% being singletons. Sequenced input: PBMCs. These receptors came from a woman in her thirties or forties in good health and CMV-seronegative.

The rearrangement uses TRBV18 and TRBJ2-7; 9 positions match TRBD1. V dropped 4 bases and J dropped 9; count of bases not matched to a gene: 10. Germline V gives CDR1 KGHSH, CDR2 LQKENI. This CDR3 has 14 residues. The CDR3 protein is CASSRGQGPEGQYF. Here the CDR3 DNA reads TGTGCCAGCTCACGGGGACAGGGTCCCGAGGGGCAGTACTTC.

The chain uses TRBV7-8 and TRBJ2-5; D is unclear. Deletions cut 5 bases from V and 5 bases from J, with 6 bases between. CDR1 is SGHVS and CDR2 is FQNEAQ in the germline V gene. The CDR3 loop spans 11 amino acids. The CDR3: CASSNEETQYF. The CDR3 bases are TGTGCCAGCAGCAACGAGGAGACCCAGTACTTC.

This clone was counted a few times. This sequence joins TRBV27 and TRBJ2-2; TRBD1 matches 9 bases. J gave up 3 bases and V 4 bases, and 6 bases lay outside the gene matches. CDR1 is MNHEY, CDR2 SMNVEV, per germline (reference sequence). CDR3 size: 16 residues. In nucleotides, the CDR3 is TGTGCCAGCAGTTGGAACAGGGGGCGCGACACCGGGGAGCTGTTTTTT. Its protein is CASSWNRGRDTGELFF.

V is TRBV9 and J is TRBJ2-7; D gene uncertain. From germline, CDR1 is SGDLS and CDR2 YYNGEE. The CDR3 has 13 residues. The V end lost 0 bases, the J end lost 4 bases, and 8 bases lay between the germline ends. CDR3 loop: CASSVAPDYEQYF. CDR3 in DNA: TGTGCCAGCAGCGTAGCTCCAGATTACGAGCAGTACTTC. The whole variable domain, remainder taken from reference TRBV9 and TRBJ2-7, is DSGVTQTPKHLITATGQRVTLRCSPRSGDLSVYWYQQSLDQGLQFLIQYYNGEERAKGNILERFSAQQFPDLHSELNLSSLELGDSALYFCASSVAPDYEQYFGPGTRLTVT.

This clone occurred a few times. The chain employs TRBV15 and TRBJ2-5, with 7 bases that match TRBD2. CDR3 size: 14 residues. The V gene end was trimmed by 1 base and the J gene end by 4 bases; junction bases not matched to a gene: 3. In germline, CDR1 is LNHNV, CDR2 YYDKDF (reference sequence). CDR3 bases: TGTGCCACCAGCAGAGCGGCTAGCGGAGAGACCCAGTACTTC. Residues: CATSRAASGETQYF.

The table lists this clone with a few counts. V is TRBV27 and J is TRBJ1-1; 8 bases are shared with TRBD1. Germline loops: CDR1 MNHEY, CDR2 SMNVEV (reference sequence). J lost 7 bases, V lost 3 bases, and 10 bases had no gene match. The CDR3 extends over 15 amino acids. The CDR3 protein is CASSFLSGGGREAFF. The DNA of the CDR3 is TGTGCCAGCAGTTTTTTGTCAGGGGGCGGACGTGAAGCTTTCTTT.

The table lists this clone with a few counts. This CDR3 is CASSAGGNTEAFF. The CDR3 DNA reads as TGTGCCAGTAGCGCGGGGGGGAACACTGAAGCTTTCTTT. This sequence joins TRBV19 and TRBJ1-1, with D perhaps matching TRBD1 (5 bases). Germline CDR1 LNHDA, CDR2 SQIVND (reference sequence). V gave up 6 bases and J gave up 1 base, with 9 bases separating them. This CDR3 contains 13 residues.

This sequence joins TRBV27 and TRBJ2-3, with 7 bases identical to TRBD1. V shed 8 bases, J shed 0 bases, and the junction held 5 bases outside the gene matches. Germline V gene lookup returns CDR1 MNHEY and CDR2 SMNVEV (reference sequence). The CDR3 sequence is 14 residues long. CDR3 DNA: TGTGCCAGCGCCACAGGGGCGAGCACAGATACGCAGTATTTT. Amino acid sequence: CASATGASTDTQYF.